This TCR beta chain originates from a study of graft-versus-host responses after intestinal transplantation. The overall study: Multivisceral, liver-intestinal, or isolated intestinal grafts went to recipients. Anti-thymocyte globulin induction preceded roughly 3 years of tacrolimus and steroid maintenance in all recipients. Study-level points and caveats: The marrow of recipients harbored GvH clones, and ileum or blood showed some of them first.

Profiled with immunoSEQ multiplex PCR; TCRdb holds only in-frame clones, not every one. In the table there are approximately 15,000 clones, approximately 80% of which are singletons. Comments on this clone: Its antigen is undetermined.

The CDR3 runs to 16 residues. Germline assignment: CDR1 SGHVT and CDR2 SQSDAQ. Trimming took 4 bases from V and 1 from J, leaving 16 bases between them. Graft-derived tissue was subjected to processing to liberate intraepithelial and lamina propria lymphocytes. Sequenced here: ileum tissue, sampled about 100 days after intestinal transplant. The chain has TRBV7-4 and TRBJ1-1; perhaps TRBD1 as D (5 bases). This sequence originates from a human patient who received an intestinal transplant, so some T cells may come from the graft donor. The chain's CDR3 is CASSSHSGTGNTEAFF. CDR3 nucleotide sequence: TGTGCCAGCAGCTCCCACTCCGGGACGGGGAACACTGAAGCTTTCTTT.